This is a list of T cell receptor beta chains from one sample in a study of CD8+ T cells in alopecia areata. TCRdb's table, derived via immunoSEQ multiplex PCR, lists solely in-frame clones and lacks some. The data contain a few hundred thousand clones, approximately 38% of them singletons. Material: CD4+ T cells sorted from blood, obtained at approximately week 30, from a patient treated with tofacitinib. The receptor source for this set is a human donor with alopecia areata. Both conserved end residues are part of each CDR3. A D gene is named only where the DNA matches it firmly. Clone size is given for some rows only: seen once, a few or many times, or a class if the clone is expanded.

-	-	TRBV7-9	TRBJ1-2	CASSLGPPHGYTF	TGTGCCAGCAGCCTGGGACCGCCTCATGGCTACACCTTC
-	-	TRBV27	TRBJ2-7	CASSFHGTYEQYF	TGTGCCAGCAGTTTCCACGGAACCTACGAGCAGTACTTC
-	-	TRBV5-1	TRBJ2-3	CASSLGGGASTDTQYF	TGCGCCAGCAGCTTGGGAGGCGGAGCTAGCACAGATACGCAGTATTTT
-	-	TRBV30	TRBJ2-7	CAWSVRLPPDEQYF	TGTGCCTGGAGTGTACGTCTTCCTCCAGACGAGCAGTACTTC
TRBD1	-	TRBV30	TRBJ2-6	CAGSTGSGSGANVLTF	TGTGCCGGATCGACAGGGAGTGGCTCTGGGGCCAACGTCCTGACTTTC
-	-	TRBV7-9	TRBJ1-2	CASSQPAVGDYGYTF	TGTGCCAGCAGCCAACCCGCTGTAGGGGACTATGGCTACACCTTC
-	few	TRBV2	TRBJ2-1	CASRGRGRSPTGEQFF	TGTGCCAGCAGGGGCAGGGGGAGGTCCCCAACGGGTGAGCAGTTCTTC
TRBD1	-	TRBV6-5	TRBJ1-4	CASSLTGTNEKLFF	TGTGCCAGCAGTCTGACAGGGACCAATGAAAAACTGTTCTTT
TRBD1	few	TRBV2	TRBJ1-6	CASSETGQGNSPLHF	TGTGCCAGCAGTGAGACGGGACAGGGGAATTCACCCCTCCACTTT
-	few	TRBV27	TRBJ2-2	CASSSAIGTGELFF	TGTGCCAGCAGTTCGGCGATCGGTACCGGGGAGCTGTTTTTT
TRBD1	-	TRBV6-5	TRBJ1-1	CASRRDSVGTEAFF	TGTGCCAGCAGGCGGGACAGCGTTGGAACTGAAGCTTTCTTT
-	few	TRBV2	TRBJ2-1	CASSAGLPKQFF	TGTGCCAGCAGCGCGGGACTCCCCAAGCAGTTCTTC
-	-	TRBV15	TRBJ2-7	CATSSMGYSYEQYF	TGTGCCACCAGCAGCATGGGGTACAGCTACGAGCAGTACTTC
-	-	TRBV7-9	TRBJ2-1	CASSSNDYLQFF	TGTGCCAGCAGCTCGAACGACTATTTGCAGTTCTTC
-	few	TRBV4-1	TRBJ2-5	CASSPSLGALAQETQYF	TGCGCCAGCAGCCCCTCCCTAGGGGCCTTGGCGCAAGAGACCCAGTACTTC
-	few	TRBV6-4	TRBJ1-3	CASPIVTFLGANSGNTIYF	TGTGCCAGCCCGATCGTCACTTTTTTAGGAGCAAACTCTGGAAACACCATATATTTT
-	few	TRBV6-5	TRBJ2-3	CASTPEGRASTQYF	TGTGCCAGCACCCCTGAGGGTCGGGCCAGTACGCAGTATTTT
-	-	TRBV30	TRBJ1-1	CAWSLTGDTEAFF	TGTGCCTGGAGCCTAACCGGAGATACTGAAGCTTTCTTT
-	few	TRBV5-1	TRBJ2-7	CASSLSPGPTSYEQYF	TGCGCCAGCAGCTTGTCTCCAGGACCTACCTCCTACGAGCAGTACTTC
-	-	TRBV6-6	TRBJ2-2	CASLVLGSSGELFF	TGTGCCAGTCTGGTCCTAGGATCCTCCGGGGAGCTGTTTTTT
-	-	TRBV7-3	TRBJ1-5	CASSAQGGQPQHF	TGTGCCAGCAGCGCCCAGGGTGGCCAGCCCCAGCATTTT
-	many	TRBV2	TRBJ1-2	CASSDRLGGYGYTF	TGTGCCAGCAGTGATCGCCTCGGGGGATATGGCTACACCTTC
-	few	TRBV30	TRBJ1-6	CAWSRAFGMASYNSPLHF	TGTGCCTGGAGTCGGGCCTTTGGGATGGCATCCTATAATTCACCCCTCCACTTT
TRBD1	few	TRBV19	TRBJ1-5	CASSTPGQGAGQPQHF	TGTGCCAGTAGTACACCTGGACAGGGCGCAGGTCAGCCCCAGCATTTT
-	-	TRBV7-2	TRBJ1-2	CASSPGIGRGYTF	TGTGCCAGCAGCCCCGGTATAGGGCGAGGCTACACCTTC
-	few	TRBV6-5	TRBJ1-4	CASSMTVREKLFF	TGTGCCAGCAGCATGACTGTGCGTGAAAAACTGTTTTTT
-	few	TRBV4-1	TRBJ2-7	CASSQVGEQYF	TGCGCCAGCAGCCAAGTGGGCGAGCAGTACTTC
-	-	TRBV6-6	TRBJ2-3	CASSYGQTQYF	TGTGCCAGCAGTTACGGCCAGACGCAGTATTTT
-	-	TRBV30	TRBJ1-5	CAWSLERAGAQHF	TGTGCCTGGAGCCTTGAGCGGGCCGGGGCCCAGCATTTT